The 30 T cell receptor beta chains given below trace back to one sample, sequenced in a study of T cells after yellow fever vaccination. TCRdb analysed the 5' RACE reads with MiXCR anew, one entry per CDR3 protein. The table shows around 250,000 distinct CDR3 sequences, with less than 9% occurring only once. Here the sequenced sample was CD4+ T cells sorted from PBMCs, taken 15 days after the yellow fever booster vaccination. The receptor source for this set is a man aged 25-45 years who received the YFV17D yellow fever vaccine.

This clonotype was seen many times. The chain carries TRBV29-1 and TRBJ2-7; D uncertain. Germline-derived CDR1 and CDR2 are SQVTM and ANQGSEA. CDR3 size: 14 residues. V gave up 8 bases and J gave up 0 bases, with 17 bases separating them. This chain's CDR3 is CSILSRSSSYEQYF. The CDR3 nucleotides are TGCAGCATTCTCTCACGCTCGAGCTCCTACGAGCAGTACTTC.

This clonotype was picked up a small number of times. V gene TRBV27 combines with J gene TRBJ2-7, with a weak D call TRBD1 (7 bases). With 6 bases removed from V and 4 bases from J, the gap between germline ends came to 10 bases. Germline CDR1 MNHEY, CDR2 SMNVEV (reference sequence). The CDR3 consists of 12 residues. CDR3 in amino acids: CASRRDRYEQYF. The CDR3 bases are TGTGCCAGCAGGCGGGACAGATACGAGCAGTACTTC.

The genes are TRBV20-1 and TRBJ2-1, with D perhaps matching TRBD1 or TRBD2 (6 bases each). The CDR3 covers 14 residues. The germline V gene encodes CDR1 DFQATT and CDR2 SNEGSKA (reference sequence). Trimming took off 0 bases at V and 4 bases at J, with 10 bases between the two ends. This chain's CDR3 is CSARDRGTYNEQFF. The CDR3 DNA sequence: TGCAGTGCTAGAGATAGGGGGACTTACAATGAGCAGTTCTTC.

The table lists this clonotype with many counts. The V gene is TRBV7-2, the J gene TRBJ2-1, with 7 bases fitting TRBD2. V shed 2 bases and J 3 bases; nucleotides not matched to a gene: 4. The CDR3 loop spans 15 amino acids. Per germline, CDR1 SGHTA and CDR2 FQGNSA. The CDR3, as DNA: TGTGCCAGCAGCTTACGGCGGGAGTTCTACAATGAGCAGTTCTTC. This translates into CASSLRREFYNEQFF.

This clonotype was detected a few times. The CDR3 bases are TGTGCCAGCAGCCACGGGACAGGGTATCAGCCCCAGCATTTT. This translates into CASSHGTGYQPQHF. J is TRBJ1-5 and V is TRBV7-2; 9 bases are shared with TRBD1. CDR3 size: 14 residues. The ends lost 5 bases at V and 5 bases at J; junction bases unmatched: 4. Per the germline V gene, CDR1 is SGHTA and CDR2 is FQGNSA.

This clonotype was observed a few times. The chain has TRBV4-3 and TRBJ1-1; D uncertain. V was clipped by 0 bases and J by 1 base, with 9 bases between them. This CDR3 has 15 amino acids. Germline V gene sequence: CDR1 LGHNA, CDR2 YSLEER. The chain's CDR3 is CASSQEMQANTEAFF. The CDR3 region has the DNA TGCGCCAGCAGCCAAGAAATGCAGGCGAACACTGAAGCTTTCTTT.

This clonotype has at least ten counts. The gene calls are TRBV7-3 and TRBJ2-3; TRBD2 aligns across 8 bases. J lost 0 bases, V lost 4 bases, and 3 bases had no gene match. This CDR3 contains 15 residues. From germline, CDR1 is SGHTA and CDR2 FQGTGA. The CDR3 spells CASSSQRGSTDTQYF. CDR3 nucleotide sequence: TGTGCCAGCAGCTCCCAGCGGGGGAGCACAGATACGCAGTATTTT.

Many counts were recorded for this clonotype. This chain links TRBV29-1 with TRBJ2-7; weak D call: TRBD2 (7 bases). Trimming removed 7 bases at V and 2 bases at J, with 18 bases between. This CDR3 contains 14 residues. CDR1 SQVTM and CDR2 ANQGSEA come from the germline V gene. The CDR3 region has the DNA TGCAGCGCCGCCTGGGGGGGCACCACCTACGAGCAGTACTTC. This codes for CSAAWGGTTYEQYF.

The V call is TRBV11-3, the J call TRBJ2-1; D is unresolved. V was shortened by 0 bases and J by 6 bases, with 6 bases between the two germline ends. CDR3 length: 13 residues. The germline V gene has CDR1 SGHNT and CDR2 YENEEA. Written as DNA, the CDR3 is TGTGCCAGCAGCTTAGATCGGCTCAATGAGCAGTTCTTC. Translated, it gives CASSLDRLNEQFF.

This clonotype came up a few times. J is TRBJ2-7 and V is TRBV5-4, with 13 positions matching TRBD2. The CDR3 length is 13 residues. From germline, CDR1 is SGHNT and CDR2 YYREEE (reference sequence). Trimming cost V 1 base and J 13 bases; bases outside gene matches: 5. CDR3 amino acids: CASSLPGLAGDYF. In DNA, the CDR3 is TGTGCCAGCAGCTTGCCTGGACTAGCGGGAGATTACTTC.

In this sample, this clonotype turned up many times. The V call is TRBV29-1, the J call TRBJ2-3, with 8 bases identical to TRBD2. CDR1 is SQVTM and CDR2 is ANQGSEA in the germline V gene. The CDR3 loop spans 14 amino acids. With 4 bases clipped from V and 9 bases from J, the junction kept 12 bases outside the gene matches. CDR3 amino acids: CSVALREASGTQYF. CDR3 nucleotides: TGCAGCGTTGCTTTGCGGGAGGCCTCAGGGACGCAGTATTTT.

In this sample, this clonotype turned up many times. The gene calls are TRBV29-1 and TRBJ2-1; 8 bases map to TRBD2. The ends lost 3 bases at V and 0 bases at J; junction bases unmatched: 7. The CDR3 has 16 amino acids. In germline, CDR1 is SQVTM, CDR2 ANQGSEA. The CDR3 DNA reads TGCAGCGTTGAGGGCGGGAGGACAAACTCCTACAATGAGCAGTTCTTC. Its protein is CSVEGGRTNSYNEQFF.

This clonotype came up many times. The chain links TRBV28 to TRBJ2-5, with 7 bases identical to TRBD2. The CDR3 covers 13 residues. CDR1 is MDHEN and CDR2 is SYDVKM in the germline V gene. J lost 5 bases, V lost 4 bases, and 4 bases had no gene match. The CDR3: CASSSYSGETQYF. DNA for the CDR3: TGTGCCAGCAGTTCATATAGCGGGGAGACCCAGTACTTC.

This clonotype was observed a handful of times. This chain links TRBV10-3 with TRBJ2-2, with D tentatively TRBD2 (7 bases). The CDR3 contains 13 residues. The germline CDR1 and CDR2 sequences are ENHRY and SYGVKD. V lost 11 bases and J 7 bases, leaving 17 bases between the germline ends. The CDR3, as DNA: TGTGCCGTCCAAGGGGGGGAAATCGGGGAGCTGTTTTTT. Translation: CAVQGGEIGELFF.

This clonotype was detected a few times. The chain employs TRBV12-3 or TRBV12-4 and TRBJ2-5, with 7 bases matching TRBD1. V lost 5 bases to trimming and J lost 9 bases; unmatched junction nucleotides: 12. This CDR3 comprises 14 residues. As DNA, the CDR3 is TGTGCCAGCAGTACCCGGACAGGTTCGAGTGCCCAGTACTTC. It translates to CASSTRTGSSAQYF.

This clonotype occurred a few times. The V call is TRBV4-3, the J call TRBJ1-1; 8 positions match TRBD1. The length of the CDR3 is 13 residues. With 0 bases clipped from V and 11 bases from J, the junction kept 5 bases outside the gene matches. Germline CDR1 reads LGHNA; CDR2 reads YSLEER. The CDR3 nucleotides read TGCGCCAGCAGCCAAGACCGACAGGGGAGGGCTTTCTTT. As protein: CASSQDRQGRAFF.

In this sample, this clonotype turned up many times. J is TRBJ1-2 and V is TRBV7-9, with a tentative D call TRBD1 (6 bases). The CDR3 has 12 amino acids. The germline gives CDR1 SEHNR, CDR2 FQNEAQ (reference sequence). The V gene lost 5 bases and the J gene lost 4 bases, with 8 bases spanning the gap. Here the CDR3 reads CASSMTGYGYTF. As DNA, the CDR3 is TGTGCCAGCAGCATGACAGGCTATGGCTACACCTTC. The full variable domain, completed using reference TRBV7-9 and TRBJ1-2, is DTGVSQNPRHKITKRGQNVTFRCDPISEHNRLYWYRQTLGQGPEFLTYFQNEAQLEKSRLLSDRFSAERPKGSFSTLEIQRTEQGDSAMYLCASSMTGYGYTFGSGTRLTVV.

A few counts support this clonotype. The rearrangement links TRBV4-2 to TRBJ2-2, with D tentatively TRBD1 (6 bases). The CDR3 spans 16 residues. Trimming stripped 0 bases from V and 0 bases from J, with 8 bases between. Germline V gene sequence: CDR1 LGHNA, CDR2 YNFKEQ. The CDR3 nucleotides read TGTGCCAGCAGCCAAGATAAGGGGGCGAACACCGGGGAGCTGTTTTTT. Protein: CASSQDKGANTGELFF.

This clonotype showed up many times. This sequence joins TRBV20-1 and TRBJ1-5; D call uncertain. The CDR3 is 15 residues long. The germline V gene has CDR1 DFQATT and CDR2 SNEGSKA (reference sequence). V was pared by 5 bases and J by 5 bases, with 19 bases between. DNA of the CDR3: TGCAGTGCTCTATACCGCGCCGGTAATGATCAGCCCCAGCATTTT. This translates into CSALYRAGNDQPQHF.

This clonotype was detected only a few times. The chain employs TRBV18 and TRBJ2-7, with D possibly TRBD1 on 6 matching bases. The CDR3 extends over 13 amino acids. The V gene lost 4 bases and the J gene lost 3 bases, with 10 bases spanning the gap. Looked up from germline, CDR1 is KGHSH and CDR2 is LQKENI. The CDR3 sequence is CASSLTDSYEQYF. CDR3 bases: TGTGCCAGCTCACTGACGGACAGCTACGAGCAGTACTTC.

The chain is built from TRBV10-3 and TRBJ1-5; TRBD1 might be the D (5 bases). The CDR3 sequence is 16 residues long. CDR1 is ENHRY, CDR2 SYGVKD, per germline. Trimming removed 2 bases at V and 0 bases at J, with 11 bases between. This CDR3 is CAISETGGYSNQPQHF. DNA of the CDR3: TGTGCCATCAGTGAGACGGGGGGGTATAGCAATCAGCCCCAGCATTTT.

This clonotype was detected many times. The rearrangement joins TRBV29-1 to TRBJ2-5, with 7 positions matching TRBD1. This CDR3 comprises 13 residues. The germline V gene has CDR1 SQVTM and CDR2 ANQGSEA. The ends lost 0 bases at V and 7 bases at J; junction bases unmatched: 5. The chain's CDR3 is CSVEEKGAGTQYF. The CDR3 bases are TGCAGCGTTGAAGAGAAGGGGGCCGGGACCCAGTACTTC.

This clonotype was observed a handful of times. The chain joins TRBV24-1 to TRBJ2-2; D is ambiguous. V was pared by 8 bases and J by 0 bases, with 6 bases between. CDR1 and CDR2 (germline): KGHDR, SFDVKD. This CDR3 is 13 amino acids long. The CDR3 is CATKEANTGELFF. The CDR3 coding sequence is TGTGCCACCAAGGAAGCGAACACCGGGGAGCTGTTTTTT.

The J gene is TRBJ1-3, the V gene TRBV19, with no clear D. V dropped 10 bases and J dropped 3 bases, with 7 bases sitting between them. The CDR3 spans 11 residues. CDR1 LNHDA and CDR2 SQIVND come from the germline V gene (reference sequence). In DNA form, the CDR3 reads TGTGCCATCCGAAGTGGAAACACCATATATTTT. Protein sequence: CAIRSGNTIYF.

This clonotype showed up just a few times. The chain links TRBV19 to TRBJ1-5; tentative D call: TRBD1 (5 bases). CDR1 is LNHDA and CDR2 is SQIVND in the germline V gene (reference sequence). Deletions cut 5 bases from V and 2 bases from J, with 13 bases between. This CDR3 is 15 amino acids long. CDR3 residues: CASSVFLGGNQPQHF. The CDR3 coding sequence is TGTGCCAGTAGTGTGTTTCTAGGGGGCAATCAGCCCCAGCATTTT.

There are a few counts of this clonotype. The J gene is TRBJ2-3, the V gene TRBV20-1; D is unresolved. CDR3 length equals 11 residues. Germline values: CDR1 DFQATT, CDR2 SNEGSKA (reference sequence). Trimming stripped 6 bases from V and 2 bases from J, with 6 bases between. The CDR3 spells CSARITDTQYF. The CDR3 coding sequence is TGCAGTGCCCGAATCACAGATACGCAGTATTTT.

The chain links TRBV28 to TRBJ1-4; D uncertain. Per germline, CDR1 MDHEN and CDR2 SYDVKM. The germline V and J ends were trimmed by 2 bases and 8 bases, with 6 bases remaining between them. There are 12 residues in the CDR3. This chain's CDR3 is CASSLIGEKLFF. The CDR3, as DNA: TGTGCCAGCAGTTTAATTGGGGAAAAACTGTTTTTT.

This chain joins TRBV5-1 and TRBJ2-1, with no clear D. CDR1 and CDR2 (germline): SGHRS, YFSETQ. This CDR3 region has 16 residues. The V end lost 0 bases, the J end lost 1 base, and 11 bases lay between the germline ends. The CDR3 bases are TGCGCCAGCAGCTTGGGGGGTAGCAGTTCCTACAATGAGCAGTTCTTC. It is translated as CASSLGGSSSYNEQFF.

The chain combines TRBV5-6 with TRBJ2-7; 7 bases are a match to TRBD2. Germline V gene sequence: CDR1 SGHDT, CDR2 YYEEEE. CDR3 length equals 18 residues. V was clipped by 4 bases and J by 4 bases; unmatched bases: 20. CDR3 sequence reads: CASSKAGPGGASAYEQYF. In nucleotides, the CDR3 is TGTGCCAGCAGCAAGGCTGGACCGGGAGGTGCCTCGGCGTACGAGCAGTACTTC.

This clonotype has just a few counts. The chain has TRBV20-1 and TRBJ2-5, with D perhaps matching TRBD2 (5 bases). Germline V lookup: CDR1 DFQATT, CDR2 SNEGSKA (reference sequence). V dropped 4 bases and J dropped 7 bases, with 16 bases sitting between them. The CDR3 length is 13 residues. In DNA, the CDR3 is TGCAGTGCTACTAGGGAGCCCGCTCCGACCCAGTACTTC. It translates to CSATREPAPTQYF.